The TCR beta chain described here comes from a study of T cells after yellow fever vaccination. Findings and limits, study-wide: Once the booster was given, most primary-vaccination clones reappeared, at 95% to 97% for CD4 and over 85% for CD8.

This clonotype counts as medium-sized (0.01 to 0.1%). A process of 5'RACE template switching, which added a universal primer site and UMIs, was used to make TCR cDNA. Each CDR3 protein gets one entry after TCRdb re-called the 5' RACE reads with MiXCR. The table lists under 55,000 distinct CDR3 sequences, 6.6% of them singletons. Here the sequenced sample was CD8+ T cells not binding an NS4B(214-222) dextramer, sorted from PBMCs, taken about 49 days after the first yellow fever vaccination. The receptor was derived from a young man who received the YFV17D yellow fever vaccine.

The chain's CDR3 is CASSQGGWANTEAFF. Written as DNA, the CDR3 is TGCGCCAGCAGCCAAGGGGGGTGGGCGAACACTGAAGCTTTCTTT. V usage is TRBV4-1 and J usage is TRBJ1-1; TRBD1 might be the D (5 bases). Germline CDR1 MGHRA, CDR2 YSYEKL. Trimming removed 1 base from V and 1 base from J, with 10 bases in between. The CDR3 has 15 residues.